One and the same sample provided the 6 T cell receptor beta chains below, sequenced in a study of blood T cell repertoires in COVID-19. The repertoire was sequenced with immunoSEQ multiplex PCR; TCRdb's copy has only in-frame clones and lacks some. Of about 270,000 clones listed, approximately 85% are singletons. Sequencing input: peripheral blood. The source of these receptors is a human donor in a cohort sampled during active COVID-19.

This clone has a single count. This chain links TRBV18 with TRBJ2-1; 10 bases agree with TRBD1. CDR3 length equals 14 residues. Germline assignment: CDR1 KGHSH and CDR2 LQKENI. The V and J ends lost 3 bases and 7 bases, in that order; junction bases with no gene match: 3. The CDR3 DNA reads TGTGCCAGCTCACCCGTGGGACAGGGGAATGAGCAGTTCTTC. It is translated as CASSPVGQGNEQFF.

The rearrangement joins TRBV11-1 to TRBJ2-7; 8 positions match TRBD1. The CDR3 contains 16 residues. V was clipped by 5 bases and J by 3 bases; unmatched bases: 12. CDR1 is SGHAT and CDR2 is FQDESV in the germline V gene (reference sequence). CDR3: CASSASPGQASYEQYF. The CDR3 region has the DNA TGTGCCAGCAGCGCCTCTCCGGGACAGGCCAGCTACGAGCAGTACTTC.

The J gene is TRBJ2-7, the V gene TRBV11-2; no definite D call. This CDR3 spans 15 amino acids. V gave up 4 bases and J gave up 4 bases, with 17 bases separating them. Looked up from germline, CDR1 is SGHAT and CDR2 is FQNNGV. The CDR3 loop reads CASSSGDFRGYEQYF. CDR3 sequence (DNA): TGTGCCAGCAGCTCCGGAGACTTTAGAGGATACGAGCAGTACTTC. Based on the CDR3 plus reference TRBV11-2 and TRBJ2-7, the full variable domain is EAGVAQSPRYKIIEKRQSVAFWCNPISGHATLYWYQQILGQGPKLLIQFQNNGVVDDSQLPKDRFSAERLKGVDSTLKIQPAKLEDSAVYLCASSSGDFRGYEQYFGPGTRLTVT.

V usage is TRBV19 and J usage is TRBJ2-1; 12 bases align to TRBD2. Germline CDR1 is LNHDA and CDR2 is SQIVND (reference sequence). CDR3 length: 17 residues. The trim removed 5 bases at V and 9 bases at J, leaving 14 bases unmatched. CDR3 amino acids: CASSRATTSGSWGEQFF. The CDR3 DNA is TGTGCCAGTAGTCGGGCGACGACTAGCGGGAGTTGGGGTGAGCAGTTCTTC.

The chain recombines TRBV4-1 with TRBJ2-7; D perhaps matches TRBD2 (5 bases). Trimming cost V 1 base and J 2 bases, with 12 bases left between them. The CDR3 covers 15 residues. Looked up from germline, CDR1 is MGHRA and CDR2 is YSYEKL. The CDR3 reads CASSQAFVEAYEQYF. The CDR3 nucleotides are TGCGCCAGCAGCCAAGCTTTCGTGGAGGCCTACGAGCAGTACTTC.

This sequence joins TRBV7-9 and TRBJ1-3, with a tentative D call TRBD1 (5 bases). CDR1 is SEHNR, CDR2 FQNEAQ, per germline (reference sequence). The CDR3 contains 14 residues. Deletions cut 6 bases from V and 4 bases from J, with 13 bases between. CDR3 amino acids: CASRATERGNTIYF. The CDR3, as DNA: TGTGCCAGCAGAGCGACAGAGCGCGGAAACACCATATATTTT.